Presented here are 31 T cell receptor beta chains from one specimen sequenced in a study of blood T cell repertoires in COVID-19. Generated by immunoSEQ multiplex PCR, the TCRdb table keeps only in-frame clones and is missing some. Of 45,000 to 65,000 clones in the sample, around 92% were seen once. Sequencing was carried out using peripheral blood. Every receptor here comes from a human donor in a cohort sampled during active COVID-19.

The J gene is TRBJ1-5, the V gene TRBV2, with a weak D call TRBD1 (5 bases). Germline lookup yields CDR1 SNHLY and CDR2 FYNNEI. The CDR3 covers 15 residues. V dropped 7 bases and J dropped 0 bases, with 13 bases sitting between them. The CDR3 sequence: CASKDRGYSNQPQHF. The CDR3 nucleotides are TGTGCCAGCAAAGATAGGGGTTATAGCAATCAGCCCCAGCATTTT.

The chain uses TRBV19 and TRBJ1-5; no clear D gene. Germline V gene data show CDR1 as LNHDA and CDR2 as SQIVND (reference sequence). There are 14 residues in the CDR3. V lost 3 bases and J 5 bases, leaving 11 bases between the germline ends. The DNA for the CDR3 is TGTGCCAGTAGTATGGGCAGGTCGGATCAGCCCCAGCATTTT. This gives the protein CASSMGRSDQPQHF.

This chain links TRBV19 with TRBJ2-7; D may be TRBD2 (5 bases). The CDR3 is 14 amino acids. The germline V gene encodes CDR1 LNHDA and CDR2 SQIVND (reference sequence). The V and J ends lost 9 bases and 3 bases respectively, with 18 bases between them. The CDR3 nucleotides read TGTGCCAGCAGCCGTGCTCACGAGGGCTACGAGCAGTACTTC. Translating it yields CASSRAHEGYEQYF.

This chain links TRBV7-2 with TRBJ2-5, with a possible D match to TRBD2 (5 bases). V was trimmed by 5 bases and J by 7 bases, leaving 11 bases between them. In germline, CDR1 is SGHTA, CDR2 FQGNSA. The CDR3 is 12 residues long. The CDR3 here is CASSPGLRTQYF. CDR3 sequence (DNA): TGTGCCAGCAGCCCTGGACTCCGGACCCAGTACTTC. The full variable domain, rest sourced from reference TRBV7-2 and TRBJ2-5, is GAGVSQSPSNKVTEKGKDVELRCDPISGHTALYWYRQSLGQGLEFLIYFQGNSAPDKSGLPSDRFSAERTGGSVSTLTIQRTQQEDSAVYLCASSPGLRTQYFGPGTRLLVL.

The V gene is TRBV7-3, the J gene TRBJ2-5, with TRBD1 matching 7 bases. V gave up 2 bases and J gave up 3 bases; unmatched junction bases: 21. The CDR3 extends over 20 amino acids. The germline V gene encodes CDR1 SGHTA and CDR2 FQGTGA. The chain's CDR3 is CASSLRGWAGGSGVEETQYF. CDR3 DNA: TGTGCCAGCAGCTTACGGGGTTGGGCAGGGGGATCAGGAGTGGAAGAGACCCAGTACTTC.

The J gene is TRBJ1-5, the V gene TRBV21-1; the table names TRBD1, a call not compared with the DNA. TRBV21-1 is a documented pseudogene. This CDR3 spans 12 amino acids. The CDR3 spells CARTGVVQPQHF. The CDR3 DNA reads as TGTGCCAGGACAGGGGTAGTCCAGCCCCAGCATTTT.

This clone occurred once. The chain has TRBV7-9 and TRBJ2-1, with D perhaps matching TRBD1 (6 bases). Trimming removed 5 bases at V and 8 bases at J, with 22 bases between. The CDR3 runs 16 residues. Germline-derived CDR1 and CDR2 are SEHNR and FQNEAQ (reference sequence). Here the CDR3 DNA reads TGTGCCAGCAGCCTCCCAGGGGTGTTTGGCCAAGATGAGCAGTTCTTC. It yields the protein CASSLPGVFGQDEQFF. The entire variable domain, with the rest obtained from reference TRBV7-9 and TRBJ2-1, is as follows: DTGVSQNPRHKITKRGQNVTFRCDPISEHNRLYWYRQTLGQGPEFLTYFQNEAQLEKSRLLSDRFSAERPKGSFSTLEIQRTEQGDSAMYLCASSLPGVFGQDEQFFGPGTRLTVL.

The V and J genes are TRBV6-2 or TRBV6-3 and TRBJ2-1, with 9 positions matching TRBD2. Germline V lookup: CDR1 MNHEY, CDR2 SVGEGT. The CDR3 spans 19 residues. V gave up 5 bases and J gave up 0 bases; unmatched junction bases: 14. The CDR3: CASSPRGASGTSSYNEQFF. CDR3 nucleotides: TGTGCCAGCAGTCCCAGGGGGGCTAGCGGGACTAGCTCCTACAATGAGCAGTTCTTC.

This rearrangement joins TRBV7-2 to TRBJ1-2; 8 bases agree with TRBD1. CDR1 SGHTA and CDR2 FQGNSA come from the germline V gene. The CDR3 spans 13 residues. V dropped 3 bases and J dropped 6; count of bases not matched to a gene: 3. Here the CDR3 reads CASSLTGADGYTF. The CDR3 DNA reads as TGTGCCAGCAGCTTGACAGGGGCGGATGGCTACACCTTC.

The genes are TRBV29-1 and TRBJ2-1; D is possibly TRBD1 (5 bases). Per germline, CDR1 SQVTM and CDR2 ANQGSEA. The CDR3 sequence is 13 residues long. Between the trimmed V and J ends, which lost 2 bases and 5 bases, there was a span of 10 bases. The DNA of the CDR3 is TGCAGCGTTGAAAGGGGTGGGAACAATGAGCAGTTCTTC. Residues: CSVERGGNNEQFF.

The V call is TRBV7-9, the J call TRBJ2-7, with 7 nucleotides matching TRBD2. Germline V gives CDR1 SEHNR, CDR2 FQNEAQ (reference sequence). This CDR3 region has 17 residues. V lost 0 bases, J lost 5 bases, and 13 bases stayed unmatched. The CDR3: CASSLAWVASGRDEQYF. The CDR3 DNA reads as TGTGCCAGCAGCTTAGCGTGGGTTGCTAGCGGTCGCGACGAGCAGTACTTC. The variable domain in full, completed from reference TRBV7-9 and TRBJ2-7, reads DTGVSQNPRHKITKRGQNVTFRCDPISEHNRLYWYRQTLGQGPEFLTYFQNEAQLEKSRLLSDRFSAERPKGSFSTLEIQRTEQGDSAMYLCASSLAWVASGRDEQYFGPGTRLTVT.

The chain carries TRBV7-2 and TRBJ2-3; 10 bases match TRBD2. Germline V CDR1 and CDR2: SGHTA, FQGNSA. The trim removed 0 bases at V and 2 bases at J, leaving 5 bases unmatched. The CDR3 runs to 17 residues. The CDR3 protein is CASSLAPSGGATDTQYF. DNA of the CDR3: TGTGCCAGCAGCTTAGCTCCTAGCGGGGGCGCCACAGATACGCAGTATTTT.

This chain links TRBV7-6 with TRBJ1-1, with TRBD1 as a possible D gene (6 bases). The CDR3 sequence is 15 residues long. V was shortened by 5 bases and J by 3 bases, with 16 bases between the two germline ends. The V gene's germline CDR1 is SGHVS and CDR2 FNYEAQ. CDR3 amino acids: CASSPLERGYTEAFF. The CDR3 region has the DNA TGTGCCAGCAGCCCCCTAGAAAGGGGGTACACTGAAGCTTTCTTT.

The chain uses TRBV9 and TRBJ1-6; TRBD1 matches at 10 bases. CDR3 length equals 16 residues. Germline loops: CDR1 SGDLS, CDR2 YYNGEE. Trimming at V came to 3 bases and at J to 5 bases, leaving 5 bases not matched to a gene. The CDR3 nucleotides are TGTGCCAGCAGCGCGACAGGGGGCGCGGATAATTCACCCCTCCACTTT. Translated: CASSATGGADNSPLHF.

This chain links TRBV7-9 with TRBJ1-2; TRBD1 might be the D (5 bases). With 7 bases removed from V and 4 bases from J, the gap between germline ends came to 16 bases. CDR3 length equals 14 residues. From germline, CDR1 is SEHNR and CDR2 FQNEAQ (reference sequence). This CDR3 reads CASTPSGTLYGYTF. DNA for the CDR3: TGTGCCAGCACCCCTTCCGGGACTCTCTATGGCTACACCTTC. Full variable domain (rest looked up from reference TRBV7-9 and TRBJ1-2): DTGVSQNPRHKITKRGQNVTFRCDPISEHNRLYWYRQTLGQGPEFLTYFQNEAQLEKSRLLSDRFSAERPKGSFSTLEIQRTEQGDSAMYLCASTPSGTLYGYTFGSGTRLTVV.

The chain carries TRBV7-2 and TRBJ2-7; D not certain. Per the germline V gene, CDR1 is SGHTA and CDR2 is FQGNSA. This CDR3 has 15 amino acids. V was shortened by 3 bases and J by 6 bases, with 18 bases between the two germline ends. This CDR3 is CASSFTSLGGVEQYF. The CDR3 DNA reads as TGTGCCAGCAGCTTTACGTCCCTAGGCGGAGTCGAGCAGTACTTC.

The V and J genes are TRBV9 and TRBJ1-2; D is perhaps TRBD1 (6 bases). Trimming left V 2 bases short and J 2 bases short, with 13 bases between. Germline V gives CDR1 SGDLS, CDR2 YYNGEE. CDR3 size: 15 residues. DNA for the CDR3: TGTGCCAGCAGCGTTGAAGGGGGTAGGAACTATGGCTACACCTTC. As protein: CASSVEGGRNYGYTF.

This clone has only a few counts. The chain uses TRBV2 and TRBJ1-5; TRBD1 aligns across 8 bases. V gave up 5 bases and J gave up 9 bases; unmatched junction bases: 9. The CDR3 totals 14 residues. From germline, CDR1 is SNHLY and CDR2 FYNNEI. The CDR3 protein is CASSLQGVNRPQHF. The CDR3, as DNA: TGTGCCAGCAGTCTACAGGGGGTAAATAGGCCCCAGCATTTT.

The genes are TRBV25-1 and TRBJ1-6; D might be TRBD1 (6 bases). The V end was cut by 3 bases, the J end by 5 bases, with 20 bases between. Germline CDR1 and CDR2: MGHDK and SYGVNS. The CDR3 length is 18 residues. CDR3 residues: CASSDQRGGVGNNSPLHF. The CDR3 nucleotides are TGTGCCAGCAGTGACCAAAGGGGGGGAGTTGGCAATAATTCACCCCTCCACTTT.

The CDR3: CATSDPTGAGELFF. The CDR3 DNA is TGTGCCACCAGTGATCCTACAGGCGCCGGGGAGCTGTTTTTT. The chain couples TRBV24-1 to TRBJ2-2, with D perhaps TRBD1 (5 bases). This CDR3 comprises 14 residues. V gave up 3 bases and J gave up 6 bases, with 10 bases separating them. Germline CDR1 reads KGHDR; CDR2 reads SFDVKD.

This chain uses TRBV5-4 with TRBJ1-1; no clear D gene. Germline V CDR1 and CDR2: SGHNT, YYREEE (reference sequence). CDR3 length: 14 amino acids. Trimming shortened V by 0 bases and J by 6 bases, and 12 bases separated the two germline ends. The CDR3 loop is CASSLALGSPEAFF. CDR3 DNA: TGTGCCAGCAGCTTGGCCTTGGGTAGCCCTGAAGCTTTCTTT.

The rearrangement links TRBV7-2 to TRBJ1-6; perhaps TRBD1 as D (6 bases). Germline values: CDR1 SGHTA, CDR2 FQGNSA. The CDR3 extends over 16 amino acids. V was clipped by 3 bases and J by 3 bases, with 12 bases between them. CDR3 sequence reads: CASSLGGGGYNSPLHF. Written as DNA, the CDR3 is TGTGCCAGCAGCTTGGGCGGGGGCGGCTATAATTCACCCCTCCACTTT.

The chain couples TRBV7-2 to TRBJ1-2, with 9 nucleotides matching TRBD1. V gave up 5 bases and J gave up 4 bases; unmatched junction bases: 11. CDR1 is SGHTA and CDR2 is FQGNSA in the germline V gene. The CDR3 has 16 residues. In nucleotides, the CDR3 is TGTGCCAGCAGCCCAGGGACAGGGTATGATTCCTATGGCTACACCTTC. It translates to CASSPGTGYDSYGYTF.

The chain couples TRBV5-1 to TRBJ1-3; D is possibly TRBD1 (6 bases). The V end lost 7 bases, the J end lost 4 bases, and 15 bases lay between the germline ends. CDR3 length: 14 residues. In germline, CDR1 is SGHRS, CDR2 YFSETQ. CDR3 nucleotides: TGCGCCAGCGGCGAACCGACAGGCGGAAACACCATATATTTT. Translating gives CASGEPTGGNTIYF.

The chain links TRBV18 to TRBJ2-3, with TRBD2 identical over 10 bases. V gave up 6 bases and J gave up 4 bases; unmatched junction bases: 7. This CDR3 region has 15 residues. CDR1 is KGHSH and CDR2 is LQKENI in the germline V gene. The DNA of the CDR3 is TGTGCCAGCTCCCCTAGCGGGGGCTCTGCAGATACGCAGTATTTT. Amino acid sequence: CASSPSGGSADTQYF.

The J gene is TRBJ1-1, the V gene TRBV19; D remains unclear. Trimming removed 5 bases at V and 1 base at J, with 14 bases between. This CDR3 is 15 amino acids long. Germline V CDR1 and CDR2: LNHDA, SQIVND (reference sequence). CDR3 region: CASSPRTARNTEAFF. DNA of the CDR3: TGTGCCAGTAGTCCCAGGACTGCTCGGAACACTGAAGCTTTCTTT.

This clone came up once. The chain combines TRBV6-4 with TRBJ1-2, with TRBD1 matching over 8 bases. CDR1 is MRHNA, CDR2 SNTAGT, per germline. Trimming took 5 bases from V and 7 from J; bases not matched to a gene: 6. The CDR3 runs 13 residues. The CDR3 DNA reads as TGTGCCAGCAGTAGCGGACAGGGCGGTGGCTACACCTTC. It specifies CASSSGQGGGYTF.

This clone was detected a few times. This chain joins TRBV14 and TRBJ2-1, with unresolved D. The CDR3 runs 14 residues. Trimming pared 2 bases from V and 7 bases from J, leaving 12 bases between. Looked up from germline, CDR1 is SGHDN and CDR2 is FVKESK. CDR3: CASSQIALRNEQFF. CDR3 sequence (DNA): TGTGCCAGCAGCCAAATAGCTTTGAGGAATGAGCAGTTCTTC.

V and J are TRBV5-1 and TRBJ2-1, with D maybe TRBD1 (5 bases). Looked up from germline, CDR1 is SGHRS and CDR2 is YFSETQ. This CDR3 region has 15 residues. V dropped 0 bases and J dropped 3 bases, with 10 bases sitting between them. CDR3 DNA: TGCGCCAGCAGCTTGGAGGGGCCGAACTACAATGAGCAGTTCTTC. It yields the protein CASSLEGPNYNEQFF.

The chain employs TRBV5-6 and TRBJ2-5, with 9 bases aligning to TRBD2. This CDR3 spans 16 amino acids. Trimming removed 5 bases from V and 7 bases from J; junction bases left unmatched: 15. The germline V gene has CDR1 SGHDT and CDR2 YYEEEE. The DNA for the CDR3 is TGTGCCAGCAGTCAGGGCGGGACTAGCTTCGTGGGGACCCAGTACTTC. Its translation: CASSQGGTSFVGTQYF.

V usage is TRBV30 and J usage is TRBJ1-5, with a weak D call TRBD1 (5 bases). Trimming stripped 3 bases from V and 2 bases from J, with 14 bases between. Per the germline V gene, CDR1 is GTSNPN and CDR2 is SVGIG (reference sequence). The CDR3 covers 15 residues. As DNA, the CDR3 is TGTGCCTGGAGCGCGGGACTTGGCGGCAATCAGCCCCAGCATTTT. It translates to CAWSAGLGGNQPQHF. The complete variable domain, with remaining parts taken from reference TRBV30 and TRBJ1-5, reads SQTIHQWPATLVQPVGSPLSLECTVEGTSNPNLYWYRQAAGRGLQLLFYSVGIGQISSEVPQNLSASRPQDRQFILSSKKLLLSDSGFYLCAWSAGLGGNQPQHFGDGTRLSIL.